This T cell receptor beta chain was profiled in a study of control samples from healthy donors and cancer patients. Assay: immunoSEQ multiplex PCR; the TCRdb copy retains only in-frame clones and omits some. The table shows some 74,000 clones, with around nine tenths occurring only once. CDR3 size: 16 residues. V shed 3 bases and J shed 2 bases, with 16 bases lying between them. Germline V gene data show CDR1 as LNHDA and CDR2 as SQIVND (reference sequence). This clone was observed a few times. The V and J genes are TRBV19 and TRBJ1-1; perhaps TRBD1 as D (5 bases). Sequencing was done on a sample of blood. This TCR came from a woman aged 50 to 60 in good health. The CDR3, as DNA: TGTGCCAGTAGTATGAGCTCATGGGGCTCTAACACTGAAGCTTTCTTT. Its translation is CASSMSSWGSNTEAFF.